These 10 T cell receptor beta chains were all obtained from the same sample, sequenced in a study of early stage breast cancer tumors. Assay: immunoSEQ multiplex PCR; the TCRdb copy retains only in-frame clones and omits some. The sample has roughly 30,000 clones, 84% seen once. The specimen was blood. These receptors were taken from a person between 50 and 60 years old with breast cancer.

The genes are TRBV11-2 and TRBJ2-7; D may be TRBD1 (6 bases). This CDR3 is built from 12 residues. In germline, CDR1 is SGHAT, CDR2 FQNNGV. V lost 6 bases to trimming and J lost 3 bases, with 9 bases between them. The CDR3 DNA follows: TGTGCCAGCAGTCAGGGGAGCTACGAGCAGTACTTC. It translates to CASSQGSYEQYF. The full variable domain, rest sourced from reference TRBV11-2 and TRBJ2-7, is EAGVAQSPRYKIIEKRQSVAFWCNPISGHATLYWYQQILGQGPKLLIQFQNNGVVDDSQLPKDRFSAERLKGVDSTLKIQPAKLEDSAVYLCASSQGSYEQYFGPGTRLTVT.

CDR3 in amino acids: CASSEAGQGLRHIQYF. The CDR3 DNA sequence: TGTGCCAGCAGTGAAGCTGGGCAGGGGCTCCGGCACATTCAGTACTTC. The rearrangement joins TRBV6-1 to TRBJ2-4, with a tentative D call TRBD1 (6 bases). Germline CDR1 is MNHNS and CDR2 is SASEGT. The ends were cut back, 0 bases at V and 8 bases at J, with 17 bases in the middle. The CDR3 spans 16 residues.

The chain's CDR3 is CASSDRTEGLASGFDEQFF. The CDR3 DNA reads TGTGCCAGCAGTGACCGGACGGAGGGGCTAGCATCGGGATTCGATGAGCAGTTCTTC. This chain uses TRBV6-1 with TRBJ2-1, with D possibly matching TRBD2 (6 bases). V gave up 3 bases and J gave up 8 bases, with 29 bases separating them. The CDR3 spans 19 residues. Germline lookup yields CDR1 MNHNS and CDR2 SASEGT.

V usage is TRBV6-1 and J usage is TRBJ2-7, with 13 bases fitting TRBD2. J was trimmed by 4 bases and V by 7 bases; bases with no gene match: 7. CDR1 and CDR2 (germline): MNHNS, SASEGT. This CDR3 contains 15 residues. CDR3 nucleotide sequence: TGTGCCAGCACTGGACTAGCGGGGGCCTTATACGAGCAGTACTTC. Translating it yields CASTGLAGALYEQYF.

The V call is TRBV12-5, the J call TRBJ2-1; D ambiguous. The CDR3 has 12 amino acids. The V gene lost 6 bases and the J gene lost 6 bases, with 9 bases spanning the gap. The germline CDR1 and CDR2 sequences are LGHNT and FRNRAP. In DNA, the CDR3 is TGTGCTAGTGGCTTCTGGAGCAATGAGCAGTTCTTC. Translating gives CASGFWSNEQFF. Supplemented by reference TRBV12-5 and TRBJ2-1, the full variable domain reads DARVTQTPRHKVTEMGQEVTMRCQPILGHNTVFWYRQTMMQGLELLAYFRNRAPLDDSGMPKDRFSAEMPDATLATLKIQPSEPRDSAVYFCASGFWSNEQFFGPGTRLTVL.

The chain joins TRBV5-1 to TRBJ1-6, with 7 bases that match TRBD1. The CDR3 is 14 amino acids. The germline CDR1 and CDR2 sequences are SGHRS and YFSETQ. After removal of 4 bases from V and 9 bases from J, the junction contained 7 bases not matched to a gene. The CDR3 region is CASSLNDRASPLHF. The CDR3 DNA is TGCGCCAGCAGCCTAAACGACAGGGCTTCACCCCTCCACTTT.

As concerns this clone: At the DNA level, this CDR3 is encoded by other sequences in the same sample as well. The chain joins TRBV9 to TRBJ2-3; 12 bases fit TRBD2. V lost 0 bases, J lost 5 bases, and 10 bases stayed unmatched. This CDR3 comprises 18 residues. Germline V gene data show CDR1 as SGDLS and CDR2 as YYNGEE. The CDR3 nucleotides are TGTGCCAGCAGCGTAGCTCCTAGCGGGGGGGCCTTGGGAGATACGCAGTATTTT. It specifies CASSVAPSGGALGDTQYF.

The rearrangement uses TRBV6-5 and TRBJ2-6; D gene ambiguous. This CDR3 is built from 12 residues. Trimming stripped 10 bases from V and 0 bases from J, with 4 bases between. Germline values: CDR1 MNHEY, CDR2 SVGAGI. CDR3 sequence (DNA): TGTGCCACGCGCTCTGGGGCCAACGTCCTGACTTTC. Translating gives CATRSGANVLTF.

This chain links TRBV10-2 with TRBJ1-4; 7 positions match TRBD1. J was trimmed by 8 bases and V by 8 bases; bases with no gene match: 5. The CDR3 runs to 12 residues. Germline V gives CDR1 WSHSY, CDR2 SAAADI. CDR3 sequence (DNA): TGCGCCAGCCGACAGGGACGAGAAAAACTGTTTTTT. It encodes CASRQGREKLFF.

CDR3 residues: CASSLDVGEKLFF. The CDR3, as DNA: TGTGCCAGCAGTTTAGACGTCGGCGAAAAACTGTTTTTT. The chain has TRBV27 and TRBJ1-4; D is undetermined. Germline V lookup: CDR1 MNHEY, CDR2 SMNVEV (reference sequence). This CDR3 is 13 amino acids long. Trimming pared 2 bases from V and 8 bases from J, leaving 9 bases between.